This T cell receptor beta chain was found in a study of T cells after yellow fever vaccination (dated by TCRdb to between 2018 and 2021). Broadly, across the study: The SMART-Seq v4 Ultra Low Input RNA kit was used to prepare libraries from fractions with low cell numbers. To follow T-cell clones before and after both primary and booster YFV17D yellow fever vaccination, bulk TCR alpha and beta repertoires underwent longitudinal sequencing. The cohort comprised two healthy male donors, one aged 18 to 29 and one aged 30 to 40 years. Blood was drawn at multiple timepoints before and after primary and secondary immunization, with bulk PBMC replicates and cell subsets isolated.

On the study overall, not on this receptor specifically: Most clones expanded after primary vaccination were re-detected after the booster (about 95% of CD4 and around nine tenths of CD8), suggesting broad memory maintenance. Only a couple of donors were included in the study, so the extent to which the findings can be generalized is limited. Computational filtering was required because FACS-sorted repertoires could contain abundant contaminating clonotypes from the bulk population. A small share of clonotypes occurred in both CD4 and CD8 compartments, likely arising from convergent recombination. Compared with the primary T-cell response, the secondary T-cell response was faster but weaker, reaching its peak on day 5 rather than on day 15.

What the treatment or condition label conveys for this sample: live attenuated yellow fever vaccine strain. Two biological replicates of bulk PBMCs were collected at each blood-draw timepoint. A standard Ficoll-Paque protocol was used to isolate PBMCs from peripheral blood. TriZol was used to extract RNA from bulk PBMCs, from CD4 and CD8 fractions, and from dextramer-positive and dextramer-negative fractions. A note on this clonotype: The antigen this receptor binds is unknown. There are no base qualities to consult, and no much larger clone falls within one base.

Sequences SGHNT (CDR1) and YYREEE (CDR2) are obtained from the germline V gene (reference sequence). The CDR3 runs 15 amino acids, cysteine and phenylalanine included. The CDR3 DNA has 45 bases and is translated from base 1. V and J are truncated by 3 bases and 5 bases respectively, leaving an intervening sequence of 15 bases. TCR cDNA was made using 5'RACE template switching, a step that added a universal primer site and unique molecular identifiers. Priming for cDNA synthesis came from both the TCR alpha and TCR beta constant segments. Library amplification used two PCR steps, and the second PCR step added sample barcodes and sequencing adapters. Sequencing of libraries was done on Illumina HiSeq 2500 (2x100 bp) or NovaSeq (2x150 bp). Per the original workflow: Demultiplexing of reads and collapsing into UMI consensus sequences were performed with MIGEC, and V(D)J alignment was carried out with MiXCR. Vaccine-responding clonotypes were identified with edgeR using replicate PBMC samples, with FDR below 0.01 and a log2 fold change above 5 up to day 15 being required. Bulk clonotypes were assigned CD4 or CD8 identity according to which sequenced CD4 or CD8 repertoire held them at higher abundance. TCRdb ran its own pipeline on the public reads, namely fastp trimming at Q25 and MiXCR clone calling, and kept in-frame beta chains. Rows with one shared CDR3 protein collapse into an entry with the most common genes and DNA. What appears here as the V and J calls and clone size reflects TCRdb's work, not the paper's. A total of hundreds of thousands of distinct CDR3 sequences appear in this sample, roughly 17% of them only once. Of the sample, around 16% falls within the top ten clones.

This specimen was PBMCs, taken less than 6 days after the first yellow fever vaccination. This TCR came from a man aged 18 to 30 who received the YFV17D yellow fever vaccine. The rearranged chain carries TRBV5-4 and TRBJ2-1; the D match is possibly TRBD1 or TRBD2, with 7 bases aligned in each. For the CDR3, the sequence is CASSSTRGGNNEQFF. The DNA reads as follows: TGTGCCAGCAGCTCGACCAGGGGGGGTAACAATGAGCAGTTCTTC.